Described below is a single TCR beta chain sequence and its context. The antigen is undetermined. This entry comes from a study of a mutant IDH1 vaccine in newly diagnosed glioma. Findings and caveats of the study: Immune responses induced by the vaccine were seen in around 93% of patients, spanning multiple MHC alleles.

V was pared by 4 bases and J by 3 bases, with 5 bases of the junction left unmatched. Germline CDR1 SGHKS, CDR2 YYEKEE (reference sequence). CDR3 size: 17 residues. Generated by immunoSEQ multiplex PCR, the TCRdb table keeps only in-frame clones and is missing some. The repertoire holds about 56,000 clones, with about 86% as singletons. Time point specified: week 35, safety follow-up. Topical imiquimod was applied with each vaccine dose, which held 300 ug of mutant IDH1 20-mer peptide. Eight vaccine doses were administered to patients at weeks 1, 3, 5, 7, 11, 15, 19 and 23. This TCR was sampled from a man in his forties or fifties with glioma. The sample consisted of PBMCs, taken from a glioma patient whose treatment included an IDH1 peptide vaccine. The J gene is TRBJ2-1, the V gene TRBV5-5; 15 nucleotides line up with TRBD2. CDR3 sequence reads: CASSRGLAGGGYNEQFF. The CDR3 DNA follows: TGTGCCAGCAGCAGGGGACTAGCGGGAGGTGGCTACAATGAGCAGTTCTTC.